This entry lists 8 T cell receptor beta chains sequenced from one sample in a study of T-cell reconstitution after alpha-beta-depleted transplantation in children. TCRbeta library preparation incorporated unique molecular identifiers. TCRdb recomputed calls from the PCR reads with MiXCR, one row per CDR3 protein. The sample records about 250,000 distinct CDR3 sequences, roughly a quarter being singletons. The source material was PBMCs, mostly from graft donor cells, sampled 360 days after TCRalphabeta/CD19-depleted stem cell transplant. All receptors come from a female patient between 2 and 10 years old who had a stem cell transplant for congenital amegakaryocytic thrombocytopenia, so the T cells may come from the graft donor.

The chain recombines TRBV19 with TRBJ2-5, with 12 bases matching TRBD2. J gave up 2 bases and V 4 bases, and 5 bases lay outside the gene matches. This CDR3 is 16 amino acids long. Germline assignment: CDR1 LNHDA and CDR2 SQIVND (reference sequence). DNA for the CDR3: TGTGCCAGTAGTAGACGTACTAGCGGGAGGCAAGAGACCCAGTACTTC. The encoded protein is CASSRRTSGRQETQYF.

The rearrangement joins TRBV20-1 to TRBJ2-5; 9 bases fit TRBD2. CDR1 is DFQATT and CDR2 is SNEGSKA in the germline V gene (reference sequence). The J segment lost 4 bases and the V segment lost 0 bases, leaving 6 bases of the junction unmatched. The length of the CDR3 is 15 residues. CDR3 region: CSARDEAGGRETQYF. Here the CDR3 DNA reads TGCAGTGCTAGAGATGAGGCGGGGGGGCGAGAGACCCAGTACTTC.

This clonotype was seen a few times. The rearrangement links TRBV12-3 or TRBV12-4 to TRBJ2-5; 9 nucleotides match TRBD2. The V gene end was trimmed by 4 bases and the J gene end by 2 bases; junction bases not matched to a gene: 5. The CDR3 is 15 amino acids. The CDR3 loop is CASSSLAGIQETQYF. CDR3 DNA: TGTGCCAGCAGTTCGCTAGCGGGGATTCAAGAGACCCAGTACTTC.

This chain joins TRBV9 and TRBJ2-1; TRBD2 matches 7 bases. J was trimmed by 7 bases and V by 1 base; bases with no gene match: 5. The CDR3 loop spans 14 amino acids. Germline CDR1 is SGDLS and CDR2 is YYNGEE. CDR3 DNA: TGTGCCAGCAGCGTAAACGGGAGGCAGAATGAGCAGTTCTTC. This sequence encodes CASSVNGRQNEQFF.

This chain links TRBV24-1 with TRBJ2-3; a possible D gene is TRBD2 (6 bases). The germline V and J ends were trimmed by 1 base and 2 bases, with 15 bases remaining between them. The CDR3 has 17 residues. Germline V gene lookup returns CDR1 KGHDR and CDR2 SFDVKD. In nucleotides, the CDR3 is TGTGCCACCAGTGATTTTCCCCGGGACTCAAACACAGATACGCAGTATTTT. Encoded protein: CATSDFPRDSNTDTQYF.

The chain is built from TRBV20-1 and TRBJ2-7; 7 bases fit TRBD1. The CDR3 consists of 17 residues. The V segment lost 4 bases and the J segment 0 bases; nucleotides outside the gene matches: 15. CDR1 and CDR2 from the germline V gene are DFQATT and SNEGSKA (reference sequence). The CDR3 is CSAKSRGFRDSSYEQYF. CDR3 DNA sequence: TGCAGTGCTAAGAGCAGGGGATTTAGGGACAGCTCCTACGAGCAGTACTTC.

In this sample, this clonotype turned up a few times. The rearrangement links TRBV5-1 to TRBJ2-1; 9 bases map to TRBD2. The CDR3 contains 18 residues. V trimming: 3 bases; J trimming: 0 bases; junction bases outside the gene matches: 10. Germline CDR1 is SGHRS and CDR2 is YFSETQ. The CDR3 reads CASSSASGRPSSYNEQFF. The CDR3 nucleotides read TGCGCCAGCAGCTCGGCAAGCGGGAGGCCAAGCTCCTACAATGAGCAGTTCTTC.

The CDR3 DNA is TGTGCCAGCAGTTTATTTAGGGGGGTGCAGTTCTTC. Protein: CASSLFRGVQFF. The chain employs TRBV12-3 or TRBV12-4 and TRBJ2-1, with D possibly being TRBD1 or TRBD2 (6 bases each). V lost 2 bases, J lost 12 bases, and 11 bases lay in between. The CDR3 covers 12 residues.